This entry describes one TCR beta chain. In this sample, this clonotype turned up a few times. This clone's antigen is unknown. There are no base qualities to consult, and no much larger clone falls within one base. The data were obtained in a study of T-cell reconstitution after alpha-beta-depleted transplantation in children (dated by TCRdb to the mid-2010s). In terms of the full investigation: Using TCR repertoire profiling, the study followed T-cell immune reconstitution in a quantitative way in children after TCRalphabeta/CD19-depleted allogeneic hematopoietic cell transplantation.

Libraries were prepared through PCR. The sequencing machine was an Illumina HiSeq 2500. To normalize quantification of the TCRbeta repertoire, the TCR libraries were built with molecular barcoding that relied on unique molecular identifiers. Using fastp trimming at Q25 and MiXCR clonotype assembly, TCRdb reanalyzed the public sequencing data and kept in-frame beta chains. Identical CDR3 proteins give one entry, which carries the most common genes and DNA. This sample holds about 480,000 distinct CDR3 sequences; approximately 13% were observed only once. Under 7% of the sample lies in the top ten. V loses 5 bases of germline sequence and J loses 3 bases, and the interval between the two ends is 11 bases. The CDR3 holds 14 amino acids from the cysteine to the phenylalanine. This entry keeps only the CDR3 DNA: 42 bases, framed from base 1. Per the germline V gene, SGHTA is the CDR1 and FQGNSA is the CDR2.

The V gene is TRBV7-2 and the J gene is TRBJ1-5; TRBD1 might be the D gene, on 6 matching bases. The receptor was derived from a human donor who donated a stem cell graft to a child with combined immunodeficiency. The sample in question was PBMCs from the stem cell graft donor, obtained from the stem cell graft. The CDR3 in this case is CASSRYRDNQPQHF. The nucleotide sequence is TGTGCCAGCAGCCGTTACAGGGACAATCAGCCCCAGCATTTT.